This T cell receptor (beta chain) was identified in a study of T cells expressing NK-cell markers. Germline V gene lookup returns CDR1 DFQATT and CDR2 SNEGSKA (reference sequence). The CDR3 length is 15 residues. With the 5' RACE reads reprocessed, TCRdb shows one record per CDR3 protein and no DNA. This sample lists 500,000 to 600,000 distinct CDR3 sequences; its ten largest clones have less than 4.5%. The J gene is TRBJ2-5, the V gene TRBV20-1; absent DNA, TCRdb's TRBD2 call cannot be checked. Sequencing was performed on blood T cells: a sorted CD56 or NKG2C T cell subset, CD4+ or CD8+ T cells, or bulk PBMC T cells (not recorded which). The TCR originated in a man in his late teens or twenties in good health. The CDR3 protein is CSAAGTSGRPETQYF.